This TCR beta chain was recovered during a study of cytomegalovirus exposure and HLA in healthy donors. General study points: Later analysis showed most CMV-associated TCR beta chains appearing HLA-restricted. Sequencing probably produced one cluster of sequence variants that were highly shared. There were reportedly fewer N-insertions in an Asian-associated ancestry cluster than the approximately 670-donor mean, in a later analysis. From TCR beta sequences, most subjects' HLA-A and HLA-B alleles were reportedly predicted accurately.

This clone was recorded only once. Its antigen is as yet unknown. 60 Vbeta and 13 Jbeta primers were used in PCR. Generated by immunoSEQ multiplex PCR, the TCRdb table keeps only in-frame clones and is missing some. The sample yields approximately 180,000 clones, 81% seen once. Germline-derived CDR1 and CDR2 are PRHDT and FYEKMQ (reference sequence). With V trimmed by 0 bases and J by 2 bases, 4 bases remained unmatched. The CDR3 has 16 residues. Material: PBMCs. J is TRBJ2-3 and V is TRBV13; 8 nucleotides align to TRBD2. This receptor was identified in a man aged 18 to 29 in good health and CMV-seronegative. The CDR3 spells CASSLGSGAITDTQYF. CDR3 in DNA: TGTGCCAGCAGCTTAGGTAGCGGGGCGATCACAGATACGCAGTATTTT.